One and the same sample provided the 30 T cell receptor beta chains below, sequenced in a study of OX40 agonist ivuxolimab in advanced cancers. Produced via immunoSEQ multiplex PCR; TCRdb's table is partial and in-frame only. This table holds approximately 35,000 clones, about 80% found once. The starting material was CD4+ or CD8+ T cells sorted from blood, obtained in a trial of the OX40 agonist ivuxolimab. Receptor source: an adult with an advanced solid tumor such as melanoma, head and neck, liver or kidney cancer.

The chain joins TRBV7-6 to TRBJ2-1; 12 positions match TRBD2. Trimming at V came to 5 bases and at J to 8 bases, leaving 4 bases not matched to a gene. Germline assignment: CDR1 SGHVS and CDR2 FNYEAQ. The CDR3 consists of 14 residues. The CDR3 reads CASSRLAGVDEQFF. The CDR3 DNA reads as TGTGCCAGCAGCCGACTAGCGGGGGTGGATGAGCAGTTCTTC.

CDR3 DNA: TGTGCCAGCAAAATTGCAGGGGGGTATAGCAATCAGCCCCAGCATTTT. It yields the protein CASKIAGGYSNQPQHF. V is TRBV28 and J is TRBJ1-5, with 7 bases aligning to TRBD1. The CDR3 runs to 16 residues. The germline CDR1 and CDR2 sequences are MDHEN and SYDVKM. Losses at the gene ends were 7 bases for V and 0 bases for J; bases not matched to a gene: 9.

The CDR3 sequence is CASSYGRDTQYF. The CDR3 coding sequence is TGTGCCAGCAGTTACGGAAGGGATACGCAGTATTTT. The genes are TRBV6-6 and TRBJ2-3; D is uncertain. Trimming took off 2 bases at V and 6 bases at J, with 6 bases between the two ends. Looked up from germline, CDR1 is MNHNY and CDR2 is SVGAGI (reference sequence). The CDR3 is made up of 12 amino acids.

This sequence joins TRBV29-1 and TRBJ2-7, with TRBD2 as a possible D gene (6 bases). Germline CDR1 SQVTM, CDR2 ANQGSEA. The CDR3 is made up of 13 amino acids. The V gene lost 7 bases and the J gene lost 1 base, with 14 bases spanning the gap. In DNA form, the CDR3 reads TGCAGCGCCGAGGGAGGCAGGTCCTACGAGCAGTACTTC. It translates to CSAEGGRSYEQYF.

The chain has TRBV27 and TRBJ1-2, with 12 positions matching TRBD1. The CDR3 is made up of 14 amino acids. Germline V gives CDR1 MNHEY, CDR2 SMNVEV (reference sequence). Trimming cost V 6 bases and J 7 bases; bases outside gene matches: 6. The DNA for the CDR3 is TGTGCCAGCAGGCCCGGGACAGGGGGCCGTGGCTACACCTTC. This sequence encodes CASRPGTGGRGYTF.

V usage is TRBV28 and J usage is TRBJ1-4; TRBD1 aligns across 9 bases. J lost 5 bases, V lost 6 bases, and 4 bases had no gene match. The CDR3 is made up of 14 amino acids. CDR1 is MDHEN and CDR2 is SYDVKM in the germline V gene. CDR3 DNA sequence: TGTGCCAGCAGCAGACAGGGGGAGAATGAAAAACTGTTTTTT. This codes for CASSRQGENEKLFF.

This rearrangement joins TRBV5-4 to TRBJ2-7; possible D gene TRBD2, 6 bases. Between the trimmed V and J ends, which lost 0 bases and 3 bases, there was a span of 13 bases. This CDR3 contains 15 residues. Germline assignment: CDR1 SGHNT and CDR2 YYREEE (reference sequence). The CDR3 DNA sequence: TGTGCCAGCAGCTTGGCTGGGGGAGGCCGCTACGAGCAGTACTTC. It is translated as CASSLAGGGRYEQYF.

This chain connects TRBV10-3 to TRBJ2-7; TRBD2 aligns across 10 bases. The CDR3 extends over 16 amino acids. V shed 10 bases and J 0 bases; nucleotides not matched to a gene: 12. Germline V CDR1 and CDR2: ENHRY, SYGVKD. CDR3 in amino acids: CATDGVGTSASYEQYF. DNA for the CDR3: TGTGCCACGGACGGGGTAGGGACTAGCGCCTCCTACGAGCAGTACTTC.

The chain uses TRBV7-8 and TRBJ1-1; D not certain. This CDR3 is 16 amino acids long. V dropped 0 bases and J dropped 0 bases, with 11 bases sitting between them. Germline lookup yields CDR1 SGHVS and CDR2 FQNEAQ. The CDR3 here is CASSLARLFMNTEAFF. In DNA form, the CDR3 reads TGTGCCAGCAGCTTAGCGCGGCTATTTATGAACACTGAAGCTTTCTTT.

The CDR3 spells CASSIQTGGEQYF. The CDR3 nucleotides are TGTGCCAGCAGCATCCAGACAGGGGGGGAGCAGTACTTC. The chain has TRBV28 and TRBJ2-7; 9 positions agree with TRBD1. The CDR3 sequence is 13 residues long. J lost 7 bases, V lost 6 bases, and 7 bases had no gene match. CDR1 is MDHEN and CDR2 is SYDVKM in the germline V gene.

The rearrangement joins TRBV28 to TRBJ2-7; no firm D call. V dropped 8 bases and J dropped 6 bases, with 20 bases sitting between them. CDR1 MDHEN and CDR2 SYDVKM come from the germline V gene. This CDR3 region has 14 residues. This CDR3 is CASGSWRTLGEQYF. The CDR3 DNA reads as TGTGCCAGCGGATCCTGGCGGACCCTTGGCGAGCAGTACTTC.

V and J are TRBV6-6 and TRBJ2-7, with D possibly matching TRBD2 (6 bases). The germline V gene encodes CDR1 MNHNY and CDR2 SVGAGI (reference sequence). This CDR3 comprises 14 residues. Trimming pared 5 bases from V and 2 bases from J, leaving 13 bases between. The CDR3 coding sequence is TGTGCCAGCAGTCCTCGGGGGTACCCCTACGAGCAGTACTTC. Protein sequence: CASSPRGYPYEQYF.

V is TRBV4-2 and J is TRBJ2-5; 15 bases agree with TRBD2. Germline-derived CDR1 and CDR2 are LGHNA and YNFKEQ. The CDR3 spans 17 residues. The V gene end was trimmed by 1 base and the J gene end by 2 bases; junction bases not matched to a gene: 2. The CDR3 reads CASSQVGLAGGQETQYF. The CDR3, as DNA: TGTGCCAGCAGCCAAGTAGGACTAGCGGGGGGGCAAGAGACCCAGTACTTC.

The chain has TRBV12-1 and TRBJ1-4. TRBV12-1 is an annotated pseudogene. This CDR3 region has 12 residues. The chain's CDR3 is CASRPDDEKLFF. The DNA of the CDR3 is TGTGCCAGCAGACCCGACGATGAAAAACTGTTTTTT.

This clone was detected a few times. The rearrangement links TRBV14 to TRBJ2-1, with D possibly being TRBD2 (5 bases). The CDR3 sequence is 15 residues long. Germline CDR1 SGHDN, CDR2 FVKESK. Trimming removed 4 bases at V and 7 bases at J, with 17 bases between. The CDR3 DNA reads as TGTGCCAGCAGCCGCCGATTTGGGAGCTCAAATGAGCAGTTCTTC. It encodes CASSRRFGSSNEQFF.

The chain has TRBV29-1 and TRBJ1-2, with 9 nucleotides matching TRBD1. Unmatched junction bases numbered 8, after V lost 4 bases and J lost 2 bases. The germline V gene encodes CDR1 SQVTM and CDR2 ANQGSEA. The CDR3 loop spans 15 amino acids. The CDR3 spells CSVVDGTGRNYGYTF. Here the CDR3 DNA reads TGCAGCGTTGTGGACGGGACAGGGCGAAACTATGGCTACACCTTC.

This chain uses TRBV7-2 with TRBJ2-2; D is possibly TRBD1 or TRBD2 (5 bases each). Germline V gene data show CDR1 as SGHTA and CDR2 as FQGNSA. The CDR3 consists of 17 residues. Trimming shortened V by 5 bases and J by 4 bases, and 20 bases separated the two germline ends. CDR3 region: CASSLAPWDRSTGELFF. The DNA of the CDR3 is TGTGCCAGCAGCCTTGCTCCTTGGGACCGCAGCACCGGGGAGCTGTTTTTT.

The V gene is TRBV4-2, the J gene TRBJ2-2; D gene ambiguous. The CDR3 contains 14 residues. Germline V gene lookup returns CDR1 LGHNA and CDR2 YNFKEQ. Trimming took 1 base from V and 5 from J, leaving 8 bases between them. This chain's CDR3 is CASSQAATTGELFF. Here the CDR3 DNA reads TGTGCCAGCAGCCAAGCGGCTACAACCGGGGAGCTGTTTTTT.

Sample share makes this clone medium-sized (0.01 to 0.1%). The DNA of the CDR3 is TGTGCCAGCAGTGACGAGGCTCACAATGAGCAGTTCTTC. Translation: CASSDEAHNEQFF. J is TRBJ2-1 and V is TRBV6-1; D unclear. The CDR3 has 13 amino acids. Trimming stripped 3 bases from V and 5 bases from J, with 8 bases between. CDR1 MNHNS and CDR2 SASEGT come from the germline V gene.

As DNA, the CDR3 is TGTGCCAGCAGTTATAAGAGGCGGGGGGTGGGAGAGACCCAGTACTTC. Its translation is CASSYKRRGVGETQYF. The genes are TRBV6-9 and TRBJ2-5; 8 bases match TRBD2. CDR1 is MNHGY, CDR2 SVAAGI, per germline. J was trimmed by 4 bases and V by 2 bases; bases with no gene match: 9. This CDR3 region has 16 residues.

J is TRBJ2-7 and V is TRBV5-4; D unresolved. Trimming left V 1 base short and J 4 bases short, with 12 bases between. This CDR3 region has 14 residues. Germline loops: CDR1 SGHNT, CDR2 YYREEE (reference sequence). The CDR3 coding sequence is TGTGCCAGCAGCTTGAACGGGTCTCCGTACGAGCAGTACTTC. This encodes CASSLNGSPYEQYF. Filled out from reference TRBV5-4 and TRBJ2-7, the complete variable domain reads ETGVTQSPTHLIKTRGQQVTLRCSSQSGHNTVSWYQQALGQGPQFIFQYYREEENGRGNFPPRFSGLQFPNYSSELNVNALELDDSALYLCASSLNGSPYEQYFGPGTRLTVT.

The gene calls are TRBV6-5 and TRBJ2-7, with TRBD2 matching 7 bases. Germline V gives CDR1 MNHEY, CDR2 SVGAGI. Trimming at V came to 2 bases and at J to 0 bases, leaving 1 base not matched to a gene. The CDR3 length is 14 residues. The CDR3 protein is CASSYGTNSYEQYF. The CDR3 DNA reads TGTGCCAGCAGTTACGGGACTAACTCCTACGAGCAGTACTTC.

The rearrangement links TRBV6-6 to TRBJ2-4; D is unresolved. The ends were cut back, 2 bases at V and 5 bases at J, with 7 bases in the middle. Germline V lookup: CDR1 MNHNY, CDR2 SVGAGI (reference sequence). The CDR3 is 13 residues long. DNA of the CDR3: TGTGCCAGCAGTTACGCCACCCAAAACATTCAGTACTTC. Residues: CASSYATQNIQYF.

V is TRBV4-1 and J is TRBJ2-7, with 7 bases identical to TRBD2. CDR1 is MGHRA, CDR2 YSYEKL, per germline. V shed 1 base and J 6 bases; nucleotides not matched to a gene: 6. The CDR3 spans 14 residues. The CDR3 reads CASSQVGGVREQYF. CDR3 bases: TGCGCCAGCAGCCAAGTGGGGGGGGTCCGCGAGCAGTACTTC.

The V gene is TRBV7-8, the J gene TRBJ2-1; D may be TRBD2 (5 bases). The CDR3 spans 15 residues. V was trimmed by 5 bases and J by 3 bases, leaving 14 bases between them. CDR1 and CDR2 from the germline V gene are SGHVS and FQNEAQ. The CDR3 coding sequence is TGTGCCAGCAGCAGACCGGACTCCAACTACAATGAGCAGTTCTTC. Residues: CASSRPDSNYNEQFF. Looking up the rest from reference TRBV7-8 and TRBJ2-1 gives the full variable domain: GAGVSQSPRYKVAKRGQDVALRCDPISGHVSLFWYQQALGQGPEFLTYFQNEAQLDKSGLPSDRFFAERPEGSVSTLKIQRTQQEDSAVYLCASSRPDSNYNEQFFGPGTRLTVL.

The chain uses TRBV11-3 and TRBJ1-1, with no clear D. V was cut by 2 bases and J by 1 base, with 8 bases left in between. The CDR3 runs to 14 residues. Germline assignment: CDR1 SGHNT and CDR2 YENEEA. CDR3 nucleotides: TGTGCCAGCAGCTTAAGCATGGGGAACACTGAAGCTTTCTTT. Its protein product is CASSLSMGNTEAFF.

The chain has TRBV10-1 and TRBJ2-2, with a weak D call TRBD1 (6 bases). In germline, CDR1 is WNHNN, CDR2 SYGVQD (reference sequence). CDR3 length equals 14 residues. The V end lost 2 bases, the J end lost 8 bases, and 12 bases lay between the germline ends. This chain's CDR3 is CASSETGQPGELFF. CDR3 DNA sequence: TGCGCCAGCAGTGAGACCGGACAGCCGGGGGAGCTGTTTTTT.

The chain uses TRBV27 and TRBJ2-7, with D possibly TRBD1 on 6 matching bases. The germline V gene encodes CDR1 MNHEY and CDR2 SMNVEV (reference sequence). This CDR3 spans 14 amino acids. CDR3 sequence reads: CATTPIGGAYEQYF. Written as DNA, the CDR3 is TGTGCAACGACGCCCATAGGGGGAGCATACGAGCAGTACTTC.

J is TRBJ2-3 and V is TRBV19; tentative D call: TRBD1 (6 bases). CDR3 length: 15 amino acids. With 5 bases removed from V and 8 bases from J, the gap between germline ends came to 20 bases. From germline, CDR1 is LNHDA and CDR2 SQIVND (reference sequence). The CDR3 spells CASSPPPQGDGTQYF. The DNA of the CDR3 is TGTGCCAGTAGTCCGCCACCACAGGGCGACGGTACGCAGTATTTT.

This chain connects TRBV7-9 to TRBJ1-1; D is possibly TRBD1 (6 bases). V was pared by 3 bases and J by 0 bases, with 11 bases between. The CDR3 runs to 15 residues. The germline V gene encodes CDR1 SEHNR and CDR2 FQNEAQ (reference sequence). CDR3 DNA sequence: TGTGCCAGCAGCTTGGCACAGGGAATGAACACTGAAGCTTTCTTT. Residues: CASSLAQGMNTEAFF.